This T cell receptor (beta chain) was sequenced in a study of blood T cell repertoires in COVID-19. Study background: Both acute and convalescent COVID-19 samples were obtained from the United States, Italy and Spain.

Method: immunoSEQ multiplex PCR; TCRdb's copy keeps in-frame clones and lacks some. Here the sample spans about 20,000 clones, 75% to 95% being singletons. CDR3 length: 16 amino acids. Between the trimmed V and J ends, which lost 5 bases and 5 bases, there was a span of 17 bases. CDR1 SGHRS and CDR2 YFSETQ come from the germline V gene. The chain couples TRBV5-1 to TRBJ1-6; TRBD1 is a possible D gene (5 bases). The clonotype originates from a man between 70 and 80 years old with active COVID-19. The source material was peripheral blood. The CDR3 protein is CASRDSGGPDNSPLHF. CDR3 in DNA: TGCGCCAGCAGGGACTCGGGGGGTCCGGATAATTCACCCCTCCACTTT.